This T cell receptor beta chain was found in a study of T cell responses to AZD1222 COVID-19 vaccine. Data came from immunoSEQ multiplex PCR; TCRdb stores just in-frame clones and leaves some out. The sample has approximately 110,000 clones, more than 70% seen once. Overall study findings and caveats: Reports indicate that nearly half of spike-specific TCRs are directed at unmutated variant regions. Just a handful of people given AZD1222 tested seropositive at baseline.

A word on this clone: Its antigen is as yet unknown.

This CDR3 has 14 amino acids. With 7 bases removed from V and 4 bases from J, the gap between germline ends came to 11 bases. CDR1 is MNHEY, CDR2 SVGAGI, per germline. The sample was peripheral blood, taken on day 0 of AZD1222 vaccination. The chain couples TRBV6-5 to TRBJ2-6; tentative D call: TRBD1 (5 bases). The origin of this receptor is an adult in good health. CDR3 in DNA: TGTGCCAGCACTAGGGGTCTGGGGGCCAACGTCCTGACTTTC. Translated: CASTRGLGANVLTF.